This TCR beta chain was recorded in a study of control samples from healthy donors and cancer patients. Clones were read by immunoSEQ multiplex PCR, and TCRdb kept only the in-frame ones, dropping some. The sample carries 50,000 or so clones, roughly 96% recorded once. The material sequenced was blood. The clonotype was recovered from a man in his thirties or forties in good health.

The CDR3 DNA follows: TGTGCCAGTAGGTGGACAGGTGGAGTCACCGGGGAGCTGTTTTTT. Translated, it gives CASRWTGGVTGELFF. The gene calls are TRBV19 and TRBJ2-2; 7 bases fit TRBD1. The CDR3 totals 15 residues. V dropped 6 bases and J dropped 4; count of bases not matched to a gene: 8. Germline values: CDR1 LNHDA, CDR2 SQIVND (reference sequence).